This T cell receptor beta chain is from a study of T cell responses to AZD1222 COVID-19 vaccine (dated by TCRdb to about 2021). With regard to the full study: TCR sequencing was performed for approximately 240 trial participants, of whom approximately 200 were given two doses of AZD1222 and 26 were given two doses of MenACWY control vaccine. Enrollment into the trials was organized by age into subgroups of 18-55, 56-69 and 70-plus years, and those subgroups contained approximately 160, 26 and 62 TCR-sequenced participants, respectively. Results the study describes overall, beyond this receptor: Nearly half of unique spike-specific TCRs reportedly recognized epitopes outside regions mutated in the B.1.351 and B.1.1.7 variants. The 56-69-year group was small, and its depth increase did not reach significance, likely because of low power. No day 14 peak-response samples were available, so repertoires were characterized only after the peak T cell response. Conclusions about previously exposed vaccinees are limited because only six or seven AZD1222 recipients were SARS-CoV-2 seropositive at baseline. After two AZD1222 doses, spike-specific TCR breadth and depth were significantly higher than at day 0 and than in MenACWY recipients. CD4 TCRs associated with the vaccine covered the entire spike protein, and the dominant responses were in regions 160-218 and 743-854. Participants were mostly white British, with more females than males. The authors suggested clonal diversity may have been underestimated.

A note on this clone: The clone's antigen remains unknown. No much larger clonotype is one base removed from it; base qualities were not supplied.

The CDR3 regions of human TCRbeta chains were analyzed by immunosequencing. The published analysis was carried out like this. TCRs in the repertoires were matched against a reference library of SARS-CoV-2-specific TCRs that had been generated with the MIRA antigen-specificity platform. Breadth was defined as the fraction of unique TCRs that were SARS-CoV-2-associated, and depth was defined as the fraction of total T cells that were SARS-CoV-2-associated. Using the MIRA data, each spike-specific TCR was assigned both to the spike region to which the TCR was reactive and to a CD4 or CD8 class. Log10-transformed breadth and depth values were compared by one-way ANOVA with Sidak's multiple comparisons tests. This immuneACCESS table, as held by TCRdb, lists in-frame sequences with V and J called but not all clones. Of the missing ones, under half trace to an unresolved V gene in checked studies; the others have no known cause. That table is the source of V, J and clone size, and D and trimming were worked out from the DNA. This sample has approximately 120,000 clones in its table, and around 91% of those were observed once. The top ten clones comprise 4% to 5.5% of the sample.

As encoded in the germline V gene, CDR1 is MDHEN while CDR2 is SYDVKM. Spanning cysteine to phenylalanine, the CDR3 consists of 15 amino acids. Only the CDR3 DNA stays, 45 bases, in frame from base 1. The junction carries 14 bases between V and J, which are trimmed by 5 bases and 2 bases respectively. The time point label corresponds to: baseline before first vaccination. What the treatment or condition label conveys for this sample: meningococcal conjugate vaccine given as trial control. The vaccinee samples were drawn from two UK trials, COV001 and COV002, one of which was a single-blind randomized controlled phase 2/3 trial testing AZD1222 (ChAdOx1 nCoV-19) in healthy adults. For TCRbeta chain sequencing, PBMC samples from trial participants were taken at day 0 and at day 28 after the second dose.

The sample was peripheral blood, taken on day 0 of MenACWY control vaccination. This receptor chain uses TRBV28 and TRBJ2-3; a tentative D call is TRBD2 (5 bases match). The TCR comes from an adult in good health. The CDR3 sequence is CASSRGISDTDTQYF. The bases are TGTGCCAGCAGTCGAGGGATCTCGGACACAGATACGCAGTATTTT.